One T cell receptor beta chain is described in this entry. This specimen belongs to a study of blood T cells in healthy people across ages. CDR3 length: 16 residues. The germline V gene encodes CDR1 GTSNPN and CDR2 SVGIG (reference sequence). The V and J ends lost 2 bases and 0 bases, in that order; junction bases with no gene match: 6. Then a second PCR, running about 6 to 12 cycles, was carried out with a sample-barcoded 5' primer and a J-beta primer mix. TCRdb processed the 5' RACE reads anew with MiXCR; each CDR3 protein has one entry. The table shows 760,000 or so distinct CDR3 sequences, with approximately 25% occurring only once. This sample also appeared in a second study, on T cells of mothers and their children. As that report states: It was related mother-child pairs that showed slightly higher overlap than unrelated pairs, without reaching significance.

Sequencing input: blood. The chain joins TRBV30 to TRBJ1-1; the match to TRBD1 covers 10 bases. This clonotype was obtained from a boy aged 5-17 years in good health. CDR3 coding DNA: TGTGCCTGGAGTAGACAGGGGGCGGGAGTGAACACTGAAGCTTTCTTT. Translated, it gives CAWSRQGAGVNTEAFF.